This note documents a single T cell receptor beta chain sequence. Antigen unknown. Systemic immunosuppression or a history of autoimmune disease excluded patients. This specimen belongs to a study of OX40 agonist ivuxolimab in advanced cancers. Across the study: Dosing consisted of intravenous ivuxolimab at 0.01 to 10 mg/kg every 2 weeks. Notes on the study in general: The average count of expanded clones was higher among CD8+ T cells than among CD4+. At 0.1 to 3.0 mg/kg and by week 6, CD4+ and CD8+ T cells in the blood had expanded clonally.

Trimming pared 7 bases from V and 5 bases from J, leaving 9 bases between. Germline values: CDR1 LNHDA, CDR2 SQIVND (reference sequence). The CDR3 spans 12 residues. Profiled with immunoSEQ multiplex PCR; TCRdb holds only in-frame clones, not every one. The profile covers approximately 60,000 clones, with around 83% appearing a single time and around 5% taken by the ten largest. J is TRBJ1-5 and V is TRBV19; D is unresolved. The receptor was derived from an adult with an advanced solid tumor such as melanoma, head and neck, liver or kidney cancer. The sample was CD4+ or CD8+ T cells sorted from blood, taken in a trial of the OX40 agonist ivuxolimab. CDR3 DNA sequence: TGTGCCAGTACTGGAGGCGATCAGCCCCAGCATTTT. Translated: CASTGGDQPQHF.